The present T cell receptor (beta chain) was sequenced within a study of human CD8 memory T cell subsets. Scientists made TCR beta libraries using UMI-labeled 5' RACE. Authors' methods: Each of the TCR beta libraries had somewhere between roughly 2,900 and 18,000 functional CDR3 beta clonotypes in it. TCRdb re-analyzed the 5' RACE reads; it lists each CDR3 protein once, without DNA. TCRdb assigned the V and J calls; the authors' analysis was not used. The sample has about 10,000 distinct CDR3 sequences; the top ten hold more than 9%. In terms of frequency, this clonotype is medium-sized. CDR1 SGHDN and CDR2 FVKESK come from the germline V gene. The CDR3 contains 15 residues.

The V and J genes are TRBV14 and TRBJ2-3; TCRdb's D call of TRBD2 is untestable without DNA. The sequencing input was CD8+ stem-like memory T cells (TSCM and TCM) sorted from PBMCs. The subset here: stem-like memory CD8 T cells (TSTEM), CCR7+ PD-1- TIGIT-. The source is a human donor in good health. The CDR3 reads CASSQLAEPPDTQYF.